This T cell receptor beta chain stems from a study of OX40 agonist ivuxolimab in advanced cancers. J lost 4 bases, V lost 6 bases, and 8 bases had no gene match. Germline values: CDR1 MNHEY, CDR2 SMNVEV (reference sequence). This CDR3 comprises 15 residues. The method was immunoSEQ multiplex PCR; TCRdb's version includes in-frame clones alone and lacks a portion of them. The sample has more than 80,000 clones; 85% to 95% are singletons. The TCR comes from an adult with an advanced solid tumor such as melanoma, head and neck, liver or kidney cancer. This rearrangement joins TRBV27 to TRBJ2-5; TRBD1 agrees at 10 bases. Sample: CD4+ or CD8+ T cells sorted from blood, taken in a trial of the OX40 agonist ivuxolimab. CDR3 region: CASSSGTGARETQYF. CDR3 sequence (DNA): TGTGCCAGCAGCTCTGGGACAGGGGCGAGAGAGACCCAGTACTTC.